The T cell receptor beta chain under discussion was sequenced for a study of tumor and adjacent non-tumor tissue in lung cancer. Three rounds of nested PCR, following a modified ARM-PCR protocol, produced the TCRbeta library. MiXCR was run by TCRdb on the multiplex PCR reads, yielding one entry per CDR3 protein. The data contain 60,000 or so distinct CDR3 sequences, about 55% of them singletons. Looked up from germline, CDR1 is SGHNT and CDR2 is YYREEE (reference sequence). This CDR3 spans 14 amino acids. The J segment lost 9 bases and the V segment lost 0 bases, leaving 7 bases of the junction unmatched. This clonotype was detected only a few times. No cell sorting was done before RNA was extracted from the tissue. This non-tumor lung sample came from over 3 cm beyond the tumor edge.

The origin of this receptor is a man between 65 and 80 years old with non-small cell lung cancer. Input material: distant non-tumor lung tissue. The chain uses TRBV5-4 and TRBJ2-7; 9 bases are shared with TRBD2. The CDR3 region has the DNA TGTGCCAGCAGCTTGGGTAGCGGGGGAAGCGGGCAGTACTTC. Residues: CASSLGSGGSGQYF.